This T cell receptor (beta chain) is drawn from a study of identical twins. V lost 2 bases and J lost 4, with 6 bases in between. Germline values: CDR1 WSHSY, CDR2 SAAADI. The CDR3 totals 12 residues. Each CDR3 protein is one row after TCRdb ran MiXCR on the 5' RACE reads. The sample shows about 190,000 distinct CDR3 sequences, approximately 15% of them seen only once. The same data also contributed to another study, on T cells expressing NK-cell markers. That work contributes: Eight donors were sequenced, seven testing HCMV-seropositive and one testing seronegative.

This receptor was obtained from a woman in her late teens or twenties in good health. The V gene is TRBV10-2, the J gene TRBJ2-7; D might be TRBD2 (5 bases). The sequencing input was CD8+ T cells sorted from blood. The CDR3 DNA reads TGCGCCAGCAGTGAGGCGGGTTACGAGCAGTACTTC. Residues: CASSEAGYEQYF.